These 20 T cell receptor beta chains were sequenced from one sample in a study of blood T cell repertoires in COVID-19. TCRdb keeps only in-frame clones here, not all; method: immunoSEQ multiplex PCR. Among fewer than 250,000 clones listed, roughly 80% were seen once. Sequenced input: PBMCs or T cells enriched from blood (not recorded which). Source of these receptors: a woman in her forties who had been exposed to COVID-19.

With regard to this clone: The same CDR3 can be traced to other DNA sequences in this sample. The chain recombines TRBV4-2 with TRBJ1-5; 10 nucleotides line up with TRBD1. Per germline, CDR1 LGHNA and CDR2 YNFKEQ. The junction had 4 bases not matched to a gene; V was cut back by 0 bases and J by 5 bases. The CDR3 runs 16 residues. The CDR3 nucleotides are TGTGCCAGCAGCCAAGACCCCGGGACAGGGGATCAGCCCCAGCATTTT. Its translation is CASSQDPGTGDQPQHF.

This chain joins TRBV6-5 and TRBJ1-2; TRBD1 matches 7 bases. This CDR3 has 14 residues. V shed 11 bases, J shed 3 bases, and the junction held 12 bases outside the gene matches. Germline V CDR1 and CDR2: MNHEY, SVGAGI. In nucleotides, the CDR3 is TGTGCCTGCCTACCGCGAGGGGGCGACTATGGCTACACCTTC. It translates to CACLPRGGDYGYTF.

This clone has a handful of counts. The chain employs TRBV2 and TRBJ1-2, with D unclear. This CDR3 has 14 residues. Germline assignment: CDR1 SNHLY and CDR2 FYNNEI. The V end was cut by 7 bases, the J end by 5 bases, with 17 bases between. This CDR3 is CASNPQSGPYGYTF. Here the CDR3 DNA reads TGTGCCAGCAACCCCCAATCGGGTCCTTATGGCTACACCTTC.

The V call is TRBV7-9, the J call TRBJ1-2; 8 positions match TRBD1. V trimming: 1 base; J trimming: 8 bases; junction bases outside the gene matches: 12. This CDR3 contains 16 residues. Looked up from germline, CDR1 is SEHNR and CDR2 is FQNEAQ (reference sequence). CDR3 bases: TGTGCCAGCAGCTTAGGGTTGGCAGGGGGCATCTGGGGCTACACCTTC. This encodes CASSLGLAGGIWGYTF. The full variable domain, rest sourced from reference TRBV7-9 and TRBJ1-2, is DTGVSQNPRHKITKRGQNVTFRCDPISEHNRLYWYRQTLGQGPEFLTYFQNEAQLEKSRLLSDRFSAERPKGSFSTLEIQRTEQGDSAMYLCASSLGLAGGIWGYTFGSGTRLTVV.

The chain links TRBV5-6 to TRBJ2-3, with 10 bases matching TRBD1. The CDR3 loop spans 15 amino acids. Trimming removed 3 bases from V and 1 base from J; junction bases left unmatched: 2. Germline-derived CDR1 and CDR2 are SGHDT and YYEEEE. The CDR3 DNA reads as TGTGCCAGCAGCTCGGACAGGGGGGGCACAGATACGCAGTATTTT. Translation: CASSSDRGGTDTQYF.

V and J are TRBV7-8 and TRBJ2-1, with 8 bases aligning to TRBD1. Trimming took 2 bases from V and 12 from J; bases not matched to a gene: 3. The germline gives CDR1 SGHVS, CDR2 FQNEAQ. The CDR3 loop spans 12 amino acids. The CDR3 loop is CASSLSGTGQFF. The CDR3 nucleotides are TGTGCCAGCAGCTTATCAGGGACAGGGCAGTTCTTC. Full variable domain (rest looked up from reference TRBV7-8 and TRBJ2-1): GAGVSQSPRYKVAKRGQDVALRCDPISGHVSLFWYQQALGQGPEFLTYFQNEAQLDKSGLPSDRFFAERPEGSVSTLKIQRTQQEDSAVYLCASSLSGTGQFFGPGTRLTVL.

CDR3 residues: CASSQGVGLTAGNGYTF. Here the CDR3 DNA reads TGTGCCAGCAGCCAAGGGGTAGGATTGACAGCAGGGAATGGCTACACCTTC. This rearrangement joins TRBV9 to TRBJ1-2; D is perhaps TRBD1 (5 bases). V shed 4 bases and J shed 6 bases, with 25 bases lying between them. Germline V CDR1 and CDR2: SGDLS, YYNGEE. The CDR3 covers 17 residues.

The chain employs TRBV4-3 and TRBJ2-1; D is unclear. Germline V gene sequence: CDR1 LGHNA, CDR2 YSLEER. V lost 2 bases to trimming and J lost 2 bases, with 16 bases between them. CDR3 length: 17 residues. Here the CDR3 reads CASSQTMTPSAYNEQFF. CDR3 in DNA: TGCGCCAGCAGCCAAACCATGACTCCGTCCGCCTACAATGAGCAGTTCTTC.

This clone was recorded only once. V is TRBV12-3 or TRBV12-4 and J is TRBJ2-3, with D uncertain. This CDR3 region has 13 residues. Between the trimmed V and J ends, which lost 6 bases and 1 base, there was a span of 8 bases. This CDR3 is CASSRSGTDTQYF. The CDR3 DNA reads TGTGCCAGCAGCCGTTCCGGCACAGATACGCAGTATTTT.

The chain recombines TRBV27 with TRBJ2-1; 7 bases agree with TRBD2. The CDR3 length is 14 residues. In germline, CDR1 is MNHEY, CDR2 SMNVEV (reference sequence). With 8 bases clipped from V and 2 bases from J, the junction kept 6 bases outside the gene matches. CDR3 amino acids: CASSTGGPYNEQFF. The CDR3 DNA follows: TGTGCCAGCTCGACGGGGGGACCCTACAATGAGCAGTTCTTC.

J is TRBJ2-7 and V is TRBV3-1 (or the pseudogene TRBV3-2); 8 bases line up with TRBD2. CDR1 and CDR2 from the germline V gene are LGHDT and YNNKEL (reference sequence). V lost 5 bases to trimming and J lost 3 bases; unmatched junction nucleotides: 18. The CDR3 sequence is 18 residues long. The CDR3 loop reads CASSGKWGAGGFDYEQYF. The CDR3 region has the DNA TGTGCCAGCAGCGGCAAGTGGGGTGCGGGGGGCTTTGACTACGAGCAGTACTTC.

The V call is TRBV3-1 (or the pseudogene TRBV3-2), the J call TRBJ2-7; maybe TRBD1 (5 bases). CDR1 and CDR2 from the germline V gene are LGHDT and YNNKEL (reference sequence). CDR3 length: 9 amino acids. CDR3 in amino acids: CEGTYEQYF. The CDR3 DNA reads as TGTGAGGGGACCTACGAGCAGTACTTC.

This clone was detected many times. This chain joins TRBV3-1 (or the pseudogene TRBV3-2) and TRBJ1-4, with D possibly being TRBD1 (6 bases). The V end was cut by 4 bases, the J end by 6 bases, with 18 bases between. The CDR3 covers 16 residues. CDR1 is LGHDT and CDR2 is YNNKEL in the germline V gene (reference sequence). In DNA form, the CDR3 reads TGTGCCAGCAGCCCCGTCGGCAGGGGAGGGGATGAAAAACTGTTTTTT. Protein product: CASSPVGRGGDEKLFF.

The chain has TRBV27 and TRBJ1-1; 10 bases are a match to TRBD1. Looked up from germline, CDR1 is MNHEY and CDR2 is SMNVEV (reference sequence). V lost 3 bases and J lost 1; bases outside the gene matches: 5. The CDR3 covers 16 residues. The CDR3 loop reads CASSLGQGLANTEAFF. The CDR3 DNA reads TGTGCCAGCAGTTTGGGACAGGGGTTAGCGAACACTGAAGCTTTCTTT.

V gene TRBV16 combines with J gene TRBJ1-1; no definite D call. This CDR3 has 14 amino acids. Looked up from germline, CDR1 is KGHSY and CDR2 is FQNENV. V shed 2 bases and J shed 0 bases, with 7 bases lying between them. The CDR3 DNA reads TGTGCCAGCAGCCAAGTGGCTTTGAACACTGAAGCTTTCTTT. Protein: CASSQVALNTEAFF.

This clone was picked up a small number of times. CDR3 loop: CASSLDSGDYTF. As DNA, the CDR3 is TGTGCCAGCAGCTTAGACTCCGGGGACTACACCTTC. This chain links TRBV7-9 with TRBJ1-2; D unresolved. Germline V gene data show CDR1 as SEHNR and CDR2 as FQNEAQ (reference sequence). The CDR3 runs 12 residues. Trimming removed 1 base from V and 10 bases from J, with 10 bases in between. Looking up the rest from reference TRBV7-9 and TRBJ1-2 gives the full variable domain: DTGVSQNPRHKITKRGQNVTFRCDPISEHNRLYWYRQTLGQGPEFLTYFQNEAQLEKSRLLSDRFSAERPKGSFSTLEIQRTEQGDSAMYLCASSLDSGDYTFGSGTRLTVV.

The genes are TRBV6-4 and TRBJ1-1; D is perhaps TRBD1 (6 bases). This CDR3 is 14 amino acids long. Germline V gene lookup returns CDR1 MRHNA and CDR2 SNTAGT. Trimming left V 6 bases short and J 3 bases short, with 14 bases between. CDR3 bases: TGTGCCAGCAGAGAGAGGGGGTGGCACACTGAAGCTTTCTTT. Translating gives CASRERGWHTEAFF.

The genes are TRBV28 and TRBJ1-4; D possibly corresponds to TRBD1 (5 bases). This CDR3 contains 15 residues. The germline CDR1 and CDR2 sequences are MDHEN and SYDVKM. The V gene lost 4 bases and the J gene lost 7 bases, with 16 bases spanning the gap. This chain's CDR3 is CASSSQGGRGEKLFF. CDR3 coding DNA: TGTGCCAGCAGTTCGCAGGGAGGTAGAGGTGAAAAACTGTTTTTT.

The rearrangement joins TRBV5-6 to TRBJ1-3, with 8 bases lining up with TRBD1. CDR1 is SGHDT, CDR2 YYEEEE, per germline. V shed 2 bases and J 0 bases; nucleotides not matched to a gene: 4. The CDR3 runs to 16 residues. CDR3 region: CASSFQGASSGNTIYF. In DNA form, the CDR3 reads TGTGCCAGCAGCTTTCAGGGGGCTAGCTCTGGAAACACCATATATTTT.

The chain employs TRBV3-1 (or the pseudogene TRBV3-2) and TRBJ1-2; D is uncertain. The CDR3 consists of 12 residues. The V and J ends lost 3 bases and 8 bases respectively, with 10 bases between them. Germline CDR1 reads LGHDT; CDR2 reads YNNKEL (reference sequence). CDR3 residues: CASSQVMGGYTF. DNA for the CDR3: TGTGCCAGCAGCCAGGTTATGGGCGGCTACACCTTC.